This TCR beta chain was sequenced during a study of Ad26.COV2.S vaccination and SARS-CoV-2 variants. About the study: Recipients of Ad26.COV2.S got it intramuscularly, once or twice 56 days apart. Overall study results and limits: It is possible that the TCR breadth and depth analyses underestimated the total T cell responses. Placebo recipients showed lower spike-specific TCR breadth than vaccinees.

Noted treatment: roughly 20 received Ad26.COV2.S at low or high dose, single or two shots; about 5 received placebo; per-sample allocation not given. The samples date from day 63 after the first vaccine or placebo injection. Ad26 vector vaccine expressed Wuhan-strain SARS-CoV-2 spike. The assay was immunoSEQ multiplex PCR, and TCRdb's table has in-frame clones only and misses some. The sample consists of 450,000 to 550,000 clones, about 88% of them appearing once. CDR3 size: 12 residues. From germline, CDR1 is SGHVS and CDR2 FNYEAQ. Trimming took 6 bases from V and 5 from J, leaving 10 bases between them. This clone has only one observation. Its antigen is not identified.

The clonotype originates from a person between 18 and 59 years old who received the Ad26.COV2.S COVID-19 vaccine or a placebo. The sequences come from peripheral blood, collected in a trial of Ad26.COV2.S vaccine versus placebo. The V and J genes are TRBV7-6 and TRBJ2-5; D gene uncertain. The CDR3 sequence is CASSTGRETQYF. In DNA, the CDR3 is TGTGCCAGCAGTACTGGCCGGGAGACCCAGTACTTC.